The TCR beta chain described here comes from a study of CD8 T cells in ankylosing spondylitis. To note about this clonotype: What it binds is unknown.

The CDR3 has 15 amino acids. V gave up 2 bases and J gave up 2 bases, with 11 bases separating them. Germline CDR1 reads MGHDK; CDR2 reads SYGVNS. Making use of molecular barcodes, quantitative 5'-RACE generated TCR beta libraries. TCRdb re-analysed the 5' RACE reads in MiXCR, keeping a single row per CDR3 protein. The sample has some 120,000 distinct CDR3 sequences, 7% seen once. General study results and limits: Some motif variants had been reported before (in reactive arthritis synovial fluid and blood). Fewer than 10 highly homologous variants formed a TCR beta motif that appeared characteristic of ankylosing spondylitis blood. Within matched ankylosing spondylitis synovial fluid, disease-linked clones were reportedly significantly enriched.

The sequence derives from a male donor with ankylosing spondylitis or in good health (not recorded which). The chain uses TRBV25-1 and TRBJ2-3; D perhaps matches TRBD1 (5 bases). Material: blood, either unsorted or a sorted T cell fraction (not recorded which). The DNA of the CDR3 is TGTGCCAGCAGTGAACGGCAGGGAATCACAGATACGCAGTATTTT. Translated: CASSERQGITDTQYF.